One sample yielded the 23 T cell receptor beta chains listed below, sequenced in a study of OX40 agonist ivuxolimab in advanced cancers. Some clones are missing from TCRdb's copy, which holds only in-frame ones; the method was immunoSEQ multiplex PCR. The sample holds some 23,000 clones, approximately 91% seen once. The sequencing here drew on CD4+ or CD8+ T cells sorted from blood, taken in a trial of the OX40 agonist ivuxolimab. The receptor set was obtained from an adult with an advanced solid tumor such as melanoma, head and neck, liver or kidney cancer.

The gene calls are TRBV10-1 and TRBJ1-2; possibly TRBD1 for D (5 bases). V gave up 2 bases and J gave up 5 bases, with 15 bases separating them. Germline V gene data show CDR1 as WNHNN and CDR2 as SYGVQD (reference sequence). There are 15 residues in the CDR3. CDR3 protein: CASSERTWGPYGYTF. The DNA for the CDR3 is TGCGCCAGCAGTGAGCGGACCTGGGGACCTTATGGCTACACCTTC.

This sequence joins TRBV5-1 and TRBJ2-1; 8 bases are shared with TRBD1. Trimming took 1 base from V and 7 from J; bases not matched to a gene: 1. CDR1 and CDR2 (germline): SGHRS, YFSETQ. This CDR3 region has 13 residues. The CDR3 protein is CASSLRQGNEQFF. The DNA of the CDR3 is TGCGCCAGCAGCTTGAGACAGGGGAATGAGCAGTTCTTC.

V is TRBV28 and J is TRBJ1-2, with D unresolved. Trimming took 3 bases from V and 0 from J, leaving 5 bases between them. The CDR3 is 13 amino acids. CDR1 and CDR2 (germline): MDHEN, SYDVKM. This CDR3 is CASSFDPNYGYTF. CDR3 bases: TGTGCCAGCAGTTTCGATCCTAACTATGGCTACACCTTC.

The J gene is TRBJ1-1, the V gene TRBV6-5; D gene ambiguous. Germline V lookup: CDR1 MNHEY, CDR2 SVGAGI. This CDR3 contains 15 residues. Between the trimmed V and J ends, which lost 6 bases and 2 bases, there was a span of 16 bases. CDR3 sequence: CASSSPGSFNTEAFF. The CDR3 nucleotides read TGTGCCAGCAGCTCACCCGGGTCCTTTAACACTGAAGCTTTCTTT.

J is TRBJ2-3 and V is TRBV5-4; the D is unclear. The CDR3 covers 12 residues. Germline loops: CDR1 SGHNT, CDR2 YYREEE (reference sequence). The ends were cut back, 1 base at V and 3 bases at J, with 3 bases in the middle. Here the CDR3 DNA reads TGTGCCAGCAGCTTGCCAACAGATACGCAGTATTTT. Amino acid sequence: CASSLPTDTQYF.

Points on this clone: Relative to the germline gene, one junction end is altered; a read error may explain this. This chain joins TRBV7-7 and TRBJ2-3, with 9 bases aligning to TRBD2. The CDR3 extends over 16 amino acids. The germline CDR1 and CDR2 sequences are SSHAT and FNYEAQ (reference sequence). In DNA, the CDR3 is TGTGCTAGCAGCTTAGGTGTGCGGGAGGGCCCAGATACGCAGTATTTT. This encodes CASSLGVREGPDTQYF.

The J gene is TRBJ1-1, the V gene TRBV6-5; weak D call: TRBD1 (5 bases). The CDR3 contains 12 residues. Trimming left V 7 bases short and J 8 bases short, with 14 bases between. Germline CDR1 and CDR2: MNHEY and SVGAGI. This chain's CDR3 is CASILRGGEAFF. The CDR3 DNA follows: TGTGCCAGCATCCTCCGGGGGGGAGAAGCTTTCTTT.

The J gene is TRBJ2-1, the V gene TRBV28; no definite D call. Germline V CDR1 and CDR2: MDHEN, SYDVKM. The CDR3 has 16 amino acids. V lost 5 bases and J 0 bases, leaving 14 bases between the germline ends. CDR3 sequence: CASSPAPGSSYNEQFF. The CDR3 region has the DNA TGTGCCAGCAGTCCCGCCCCTGGCAGCTCCTACAATGAGCAGTTCTTC.

In this sample, this clone turned up once. This sequence joins TRBV5-4 and TRBJ2-1; 13 nucleotides line up with TRBD2. From germline, CDR1 is SGHNT and CDR2 YYREEE (reference sequence). The V and J ends lost 4 bases and 1 base, in that order; junction bases with no gene match: 8. The CDR3 runs to 18 residues. CDR3 DNA: TGTGCCAGCAGCCACCGATGGACTAGCGGGAGTTCCTACAATGAGCAGTTCTTC. Protein product: CASSHRWTSGSSYNEQFF.

This clone has more than one count but fewer than ten. This chain joins TRBV5-1 and TRBJ1-2, with 8 bases lining up with TRBD1. Germline V gives CDR1 SGHRS, CDR2 YFSETQ. V lost 6 bases and J lost 4; bases outside the gene matches: 8. The CDR3 consists of 14 residues. CDR3 protein: CASTQDRAAYGYTF. Written as DNA, the CDR3 is TGCGCCAGCACCCAGGACAGGGCGGCCTATGGCTACACCTTC.

The V call is TRBV2, the J call TRBJ2-3; D may be TRBD2 (5 bases). V gave up 4 bases and J gave up 2 bases, with 19 bases separating them. The CDR3 has 17 amino acids. Per the germline V gene, CDR1 is SNHLY and CDR2 is FYNNEI. CDR3 in DNA: TGTGCCAGCAGTGTCGCCCTCCGGGGATTGGCCACAGATACGCAGTATTTT. Protein sequence: CASSVALRGLATDTQYF.

V and J are TRBV2 and TRBJ2-5; D may match TRBD1 or TRBD2 (5 bases each). The CDR3 spans 16 residues. V lost 6 bases to trimming and J lost 2 bases, with 19 bases between them. Germline V CDR1 and CDR2: SNHLY, FYNNEI. CDR3 nucleotide sequence: TGTGCCAGCAGGAAGAATCGGGGCATTTTTCAAGAGACCCAGTACTTC. Translated, it gives CASRKNRGIFQETQYF.

J is TRBJ2-1 and V is TRBV7-9, with D possibly matching TRBD1 (5 bases). Germline V gene data show CDR1 as SEHNR and CDR2 as FQNEAQ (reference sequence). The CDR3 runs 13 residues. Trimming took 6 bases from V and 5 from J, leaving 11 bases between them. The CDR3 DNA sequence: TGTGCCAGCAGTCTCTCAGGGAACAATGAGCAGTTCTTC. As protein: CASSLSGNNEQFF.

The V and J genes are TRBV2 and TRBJ2-5; D might be TRBD2 (6 bases). V dropped 2 bases and J dropped 5 bases, with 15 bases sitting between them. Germline-derived CDR1 and CDR2 are SNHLY and FYNNEI. The CDR3 has 15 amino acids. Written as DNA, the CDR3 is TGTGCCAGCAGTGAAACTAGCCGGACTGGGGAGACCCAGTACTTC. Residues: CASSETSRTGETQYF.

This chain links TRBV6-5 with TRBJ1-2; the match to TRBD1 covers 7 bases. Per the germline V gene, CDR1 is MNHEY and CDR2 is SVGAGI. V gave up 0 bases and J gave up 4 bases; unmatched junction bases: 5. The CDR3 runs to 15 residues. The CDR3 here is CASSYSETGSYGYTF. CDR3 sequence (DNA): TGTGCCAGCAGTTACTCTGAGACAGGGTCCTATGGCTACACCTTC.

This clone was recorded once. J is TRBJ2-7 and V is TRBV7-9; 9 positions match TRBD1. This CDR3 region has 15 residues. Germline CDR1 reads SEHNR; CDR2 reads FQNEAQ (reference sequence). The V gene end was trimmed by 2 bases and the J gene end by 5 bases; junction bases not matched to a gene: 7. The CDR3 sequence: CASSLRGQGYNEQYF. The CDR3 coding sequence is TGTGCCAGCAGCTTAAGGGGACAGGGTTACAACGAGCAGTACTTC. The complete variable domain, with remaining parts taken from reference TRBV7-9 and TRBJ2-7, reads DTGVSQNPRHKITKRGQNVTFRCDPISEHNRLYWYRQTLGQGPEFLTYFQNEAQLEKSRLLSDRFSAERPKGSFSTLEIQRTEQGDSAMYLCASSLRGQGYNEQYFGPGTRLTVT.

The chain has TRBV28 and TRBJ1-1, with TRBD1 matching 9 bases. Germline V gene data show CDR1 as MDHEN and CDR2 as SYDVKM. The CDR3 has 14 amino acids. The ends lost 2 bases at V and 8 bases at J; junction bases unmatched: 6. Written as DNA, the CDR3 is TGTGCCAGCAGTTTAATGCGGGACAGGGACGAAGCTTTCTTT. It translates to CASSLMRDRDEAFF. Filled out from reference TRBV28 and TRBJ1-1, the complete variable domain reads DVKVTQSSRYLVKRTGEKVFLECVQDMDHENMFWYRQDPGLGLRLIYFSYDVKMKEKGDIPEGYSVSREKKERFSLILESASTNQTSMYLCASSLMRDRDEAFFGQGTRLTVV.

The count of this clone is one. The chain joins TRBV30 to TRBJ2-4; 11 bases are a match to TRBD1. From germline, CDR1 is GTSNPN and CDR2 SVGIG (reference sequence). This CDR3 contains 15 residues. Trimming at V came to 3 bases and at J to 8 bases, leaving 9 bases not matched to a gene. CDR3 sequence (DNA): TGTGCCTGGAGGACTGGGGGACAGGGGGGAGACATTCAGTACTTC. It specifies CAWRTGGQGGDIQYF.

The rearrangement joins TRBV5-8 to TRBJ2-3; tentative D call: TRBD1 (6 bases). CDR3 size: 14 residues. Trimming pared 0 bases from V and 4 bases from J, leaving 9 bases between. Germline assignment: CDR1 SGHTS and CDR2 YDEGEE. The DNA of the CDR3 is TGTGCCAGCAGCTTGGACAGGGCAGCAGATACGCAGTATTTT. Translating it yields CASSLDRAADTQYF.

The rearrangement uses TRBV18 and TRBJ2-7; possible D gene TRBD1, 6 bases. V lost 0 bases to trimming and J lost 0 bases, with 9 bases between them. Germline V gives CDR1 KGHSH, CDR2 LQKENI. This CDR3 has 15 residues. For the CDR3, the DNA is TGTGCCAGCTCACCACCAGGGGGTTTCTCCTACGAGCAGTACTTC. Translating it yields CASSPPGGFSYEQYF.

The chain is built from TRBV7-2 and TRBJ2-3, with TRBD2 identical over 9 bases. V dropped 1 base and J dropped 6; count of bases not matched to a gene: 8. The CDR3 is 16 amino acids. CDR1 is SGHTA and CDR2 is FQGNSA in the germline V gene. In DNA, the CDR3 is TGTGCCAGCAGCTTAGTTGGCGGGGGGGCCGTTGATACGCAGTATTTT. Its translation: CASSLVGGGAVDTQYF. The full variable domain, with the rest looked up from reference TRBV7-2 and TRBJ2-3, is GAGVSQSPSNKVTEKGKDVELRCDPISGHTALYWYRQSLGQGLEFLIYFQGNSAPDKSGLPSDRFSAERTGGSVSTLTIQRTQQEDSAVYLCASSLVGGGAVDTQYFGPGTRLTVL.

The chain uses TRBV29-1 and TRBJ1-1; D gene unclear. V lost 0 bases and J lost 5, with 13 bases in between. The CDR3 has 14 amino acids. The germline CDR1 and CDR2 sequences are SQVTM and ANQGSEA. The CDR3 sequence is CSVEEGLRGTEAFF. Written as DNA, the CDR3 is TGCAGCGTTGAAGAGGGTTTAAGAGGGACTGAAGCTTTCTTT.

The J gene is TRBJ2-3, the V gene TRBV6-1; 10 bases fit TRBD1. CDR3 size: 15 residues. The germline gives CDR1 MNHNS, CDR2 SASEGT. V was pared by 6 bases and J by 2 bases, with 5 bases of the junction left unmatched. CDR3 loop: CASRRDRGPTDTQYF. CDR3 nucleotides: TGTGCCAGCAGGCGGGACAGGGGACCCACAGATACGCAGTATTTT.